The entry below describes one T cell receptor beta chain. What it binds is unknown. The data stem from a study of T cell responses to AZD1222 COVID-19 vaccine. Per the germline V gene, CDR1 is SGHTA and CDR2 is FQGTGA. The V end lost 1 base, the J end lost 5 bases, and 9 bases lay between the germline ends. CDR3 length equals 14 residues. Repertoires were generated with immunoSEQ multiplex PCR, while TCRdb's copy carries only in-frame clones and drops some. Among around 130,000 clones listed, roughly 94% were seen once. General observations from the study: Repertoires were obtained solely post-peak T cell response.

This sample comprised peripheral blood, obtained on day 0 of AZD1222 vaccination. The sequence was collected from an adult in good health. The chain couples TRBV7-3 to TRBJ2-1; weak D call: TRBD1 (6 bases). The CDR3 spells CASSLSPGDNEQFF. The DNA for the CDR3 is TGTGCCAGCAGCTTAAGCCCAGGGGACAATGAGCAGTTCTTC.